This is a list of T cell receptor beta chains from one sample in a study of blood T cell repertoires in COVID-19. Sequencing used immunoSEQ multiplex PCR; TCRdb keeps in-frame clones, though not all of them. The sample has about 160,000 clones, around 90% seen once; the top ten hold about 0.6%. The sequencing sample was made of peripheral blood. The receptors stem from a man aged 55 to 70 with COVID-19, enrolled during active disease. Each CDR3 is given without its conserved first and last residue.

>TRBV28
ASSRGANSYNEQF
>TRBV24-1
ATSGGGLAGDDTQY
>TRBV19
ASSNLGRTGDTEAF
>TRBV5-4
ASSSGETSRGYT
>TRBV7-7
ASSLYVGQGYEQY
>TRBV27
ASSRDRGGVFAGANVLT
>TRBV7-9
ASSLVYRARETQY
>TRBV25-1
ASNHRDRGTDTQY
>TRBV11-2
ASSLGSGQLTLYEQY
>TRBV6-5
ASSPILTSAYEQY
>TRBV9
ASSAGQLNYEQY
>TRBV5-1
ASSLGRGTGNTIY
>TRBV12-5
ASGLEGGGAF
>TRBV18
ASSLGTSGGTSTDTQY
>TRBV6-5
ASSYSTGGYEQY
>TRBV12-3/TRBV12-4
ASSLQGHYGYT
>TRBV3-1/TRBV3-2
ASSQDRLAQY
>TRBV28
ASSIFSSSYEQY
>TRBV27
ASSPTGTGANVLT
>TRBV29-1
SVEDGLGSYNEQF
>TRBV7-3
ASSLGGGLGLYEQY